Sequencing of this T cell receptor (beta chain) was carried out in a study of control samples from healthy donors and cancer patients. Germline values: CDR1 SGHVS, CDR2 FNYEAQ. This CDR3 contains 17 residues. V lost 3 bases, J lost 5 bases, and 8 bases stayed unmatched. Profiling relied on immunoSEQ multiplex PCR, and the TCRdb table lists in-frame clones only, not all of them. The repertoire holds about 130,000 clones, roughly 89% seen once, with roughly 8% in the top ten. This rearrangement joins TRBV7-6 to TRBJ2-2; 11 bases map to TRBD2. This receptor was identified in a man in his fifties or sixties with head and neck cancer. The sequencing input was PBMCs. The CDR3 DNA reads TGTGCCAGCAGCTTTGTAGCGGGGGGGCGGAGGACCGGGGAGCTGTTTTTT. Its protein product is CASSFVAGGRRTGELFF.